This is a list of T cell receptor beta chains from one sample in a study of T cell responses to AZD1222 COVID-19 vaccine. Clones were sequenced by immunoSEQ multiplex PCR, and TCRdb holds only the in-frame ones, with some missing. The sample has around 180,000 clones, 94% seen once. The sequencing here drew on peripheral blood, taken on day 0 of AZD1222 vaccination. These receptors all stem from an adult in good health. The CDR3 runs from the conserved cysteine through the conserved F or W. Expanded clones get a size class; other rows say once, few or many, or leave the size out.

cdr3_aa,clone_size,cdr3_length,v_call,j_call
CASSPTDEYEQYF,few,13,TRBV18,TRBJ2-7
CASRAPHIGQPQHF,.,14,TRBV19,TRBJ1-5
CASSHNSGRPQIYGYTF,.,17,TRBV5-8,TRBJ1-2
CASSDRAGPVETQYF,.,15,TRBV5-1,TRBJ2-5
CASSPRRVEETQYF,.,14,TRBV4-2,TRBJ2-5
CASSYRGRSGNTIYF,.,15,TRBV6-5,TRBJ1-3
CASSRTGTGGGGANVLTF,.,18,TRBV19,TRBJ2-6
CASSLAGSYEQYF,.,13,TRBV11-2,TRBJ2-7
CATRPSGQNYGYTF,.,14,TRBV15,TRBJ1-2
CASSLLGNTGELFF,.,14,TRBV28,TRBJ2-2
CSVQRTEAFF,.,10,TRBV29-1,TRBJ1-1
CASSQGQRSTEAFF,.,14,TRBV18,TRBJ1-1
CASSYKDSYTGELFF,.,15,TRBV6-5,TRBJ2-2
CASGVNTNYEQYF,.,13,TRBV27,TRBJ2-7